The 13 T cell receptor beta chains below were found in one sample sequenced in a study of cytomegalovirus exposure and HLA in healthy donors. Clones were sequenced by immunoSEQ multiplex PCR, and TCRdb holds only the in-frame ones, with some missing. The sample consists of about 280,000 clones, roughly 88% of them appearing once. The sequenced sample was PBMCs. These receptors came from a woman between 18 and 30 years old in good health and CMV-seronegative.

This chain links TRBV29-1 with TRBJ1-2; possible D gene TRBD1, 6 bases. In germline, CDR1 is SQVTM, CDR2 ANQGSEA. The CDR3 has 15 residues. The V gene lost 7 bases and the J gene lost 5 bases, with 23 bases spanning the gap. CDR3 sequence (DNA): TGCAGCGCCGGAAAAGGACAGTCCCCATCTTATGGCTACACCTTC. Its protein product is CSAGKGQSPSYGYTF.

The V and J genes are TRBV7-9 and TRBJ2-6, with D unclear. V was trimmed by 2 bases and J by 0 bases, leaving 5 bases between them. This CDR3 comprises 15 residues. Germline V gene sequence: CDR1 SEHNR, CDR2 FQNEAQ (reference sequence). Written as DNA, the CDR3 is TGTGCCAGCAGCTTAACTCTCTCTGGGGCCAACGTCCTGACTTTC. Translation: CASSLTLSGANVLTF.

This chain uses TRBV10-1 with TRBJ2-2; TRBD1 is a possible D gene (6 bases). CDR3 length: 15 residues. Germline V lookup: CDR1 WNHNN, CDR2 SYGVQD (reference sequence). The V end lost 4 bases, the J end lost 6 bases, and 15 bases lay between the germline ends. The CDR3 spells CASSGTVLGAGELFF. CDR3 coding DNA: TGCGCCAGCAGTGGGACAGTCCTGGGGGCCGGGGAGCTGTTTTTT.

This chain connects TRBV7-2 to TRBJ1-3, with 7 bases identical to TRBD1. The germline V gene encodes CDR1 SGHTA and CDR2 FQGNSA. Germline trimming cut 1 base from V and 1 base from J; bases unmatched to any gene: 10. The CDR3 sequence is 18 residues long. The CDR3 region has the DNA TGTGCCAGCAGCTTAGAAAGGCAGGGGGTGTCATCTGGAAACACCATATATTTT. Protein: CASSLERQGVSSGNTIYF.

The chain has TRBV11-2 and TRBJ2-5; 9 bases are a match to TRBD2. Trimming cost V 2 bases and J 1 base; bases outside gene matches: 5. The CDR3 totals 16 residues. Germline CDR1 reads SGHAT; CDR2 reads FQNNGV. The CDR3 bases are TGTGCCAGCAGCTTATTCCTAGCGGGGCTCCAAGAGACCCAGTACTTC. Protein product: CASSLFLAGLQETQYF.

The CDR3 spells CASSPGQVHNEQFF. The DNA of the CDR3 is TGTGCCAGCAGCCCGGGACAGGTACACAATGAGCAGTTCTTC. V usage is TRBV7-3 and J usage is TRBJ2-1, with 8 bases that match TRBD1. The CDR3 is 14 amino acids. Germline V gene sequence: CDR1 SGHTA, CDR2 FQGTGA. V was pared by 5 bases and J by 5 bases, with 5 bases of the junction left unmatched.

V is TRBV4-1 and J is TRBJ2-7; TRBD1 aligns across 9 bases. The germline CDR1 and CDR2 sequences are MGHRA and YSYEKL. The V gene end was trimmed by 1 base and the J gene end by 4 bases; junction bases not matched to a gene: 5. CDR3 length equals 15 residues. CDR3 coding DNA: TGCGCCAGCAGCCAAGGGTCTGACAGGGGGTACGAGCAGTACTTC. Protein sequence: CASSQGSDRGYEQYF.

This clone occurred once. The V call is TRBV5-6, the J call TRBJ1-1, with 8 bases matching TRBD1. The CDR3 totals 15 residues. CDR1 and CDR2 (germline): SGHDT, YYEEEE. The V and J ends lost 0 bases and 0 bases, in that order; junction bases with no gene match: 1. The CDR3 reads CASSLAGQVNTEAFF. The CDR3 DNA is TGTGCCAGCAGCTTGGCGGGACAGGTGAACACTGAAGCTTTCTTT.

The CDR3 reads CASSPNSGRGVDTQYF. CDR3 DNA sequence: TGTGCCAGCAGCCCCAATTCCGGGAGGGGAGTAGATACGCAGTATTTT. The rearrangement links TRBV6-6 to TRBJ2-3, with TRBD2 matching over 8 bases. V was clipped by 6 bases and J by 5 bases; unmatched bases: 13. CDR1 is MNHNY, CDR2 SVGAGI, per germline (reference sequence). The CDR3 covers 16 residues.

V usage is TRBV14 and J usage is TRBJ2-7; 9 bases line up with TRBD2. There are 13 residues in the CDR3. Looked up from germline, CDR1 is SGHDN and CDR2 is FVKESK. V shed 2 bases and J 7 bases; nucleotides not matched to a gene: 3. The CDR3, as DNA: TGTGCCAGCAGCCAACCGACTAGCGGAGAGCAGTACTTC. Protein product: CASSQPTSGEQYF.

Written as DNA, the CDR3 is TGTGCCAGCAGCGGGCCGGGACAGCATACGGGACTAGCGACTTCTAGCACAGATACGCAGTATTTT. This gives the protein CASSGPGQHTGLATSSTDTQYF. The V gene is TRBV9, the J gene TRBJ2-3; TRBD2 agrees at 10 bases. The V segment lost 3 bases and the J segment 0 bases; nucleotides outside the gene matches: 22. Per the germline V gene, CDR1 is SGDLS and CDR2 is YYNGEE. The CDR3 has 22 residues.

Worth noting for this clone: The missing conserved phenylalanine or tryptophan at the end of this CDR3 makes a read error likely. No DNA is shown, since the ends of the CDR3 on it are uncertain; the CDR3 is the one TCRdb lists. The chain combines TRBV20-1 with TRBJ2-7; the tabulated D call, TRBD1, remains unverified against the DNA. The CDR3 comprises 9 residues, both ends counted. Germline assignment: CDR1 DFQATT and CDR2 SNEGSKA (reference sequence). This chain's CDR3 is CSASDSRQG.

This clone was found once. This sequence joins TRBV5-1 and TRBJ2-1, with 8 bases aligning to TRBD2. CDR1 is SGHRS, CDR2 YFSETQ, per germline. The CDR3 is 16 residues long. The V and J ends lost 1 base and 7 bases, in that order; junction bases with no gene match: 10. This CDR3 reads CASSLQGTSGKNEQFF. CDR3 sequence (DNA): TGCGCCAGCAGCTTGCAAGGAACTAGCGGAAAGAATGAGCAGTTCTTC.